This T cell receptor (beta chain) was captured in a study of CD39 and CD103 CD8 tumor-infiltrating T cells listed by TCRdb under 2018. General notes on the study: Repertoire comparisons were shown for an HPV-positive HNSCC, an HPV-negative HNSCC, an ovarian cancer and a melanoma patient. Both uninvolved lymph nodes and metastatic lymph nodes were obtained from cancer patients as lymph node samples. TCRbeta CDR3 deep sequencing compared repertoires of CD8 TIL subsets defined by CD103 and CD39 with peripheral memory CD8 T cells. Overall study outcomes, separate from this receptor: DP TIL clonotypes were rarely detected in blood or uninvolved lymph node, whereas DN TIL clonotypes were found to largely overlap with peripheral memory CD8 repertoires. In two HNSCC patients, the DP CD8 repertoires of the primary tumor and the metastatic lymph nodes showed strong overlap. Compared with DN and SP CD8 TILs and with blood memory CD8 T cells, DP CD8 TILs appeared more oligoclonal, with the top 30 clonotypes covering about 50-90%.

From about 10,000 to 100,000 sorted cells per subset, genomic DNA was extracted using the DNeasy Blood and Tissue Kit. The immunoSEQ service sequenced and mapped the TCRbeta V-J or V-D-J regions, with each sample reaching coverage above 8x. The original methods were these. Analysis was restricted to productive rearrangements exported from the immunoSEQ Analyzer platform, and clonality was assessed using the 500 most abundant clones. To quantify how much repertoires overlapped between populations, both the Morisita-Horn similarity index and the Jaccard index were used. In a handful of cancer patients, Morisita-Horn similarity was measured between the TCR repertoires of CD8 T-cell subsets. TCRdb's version of the immuneACCESS table is confined to in-frame rearrangements and falls short of the full clone set. An unresolved V gene accounts for under half of the shortfall where checked; the remainder is of unknown origin. That table furnishes V, J and clone size, whereas the DNA furnished D and trimming. The sample table lists 120 to 150 clones, 45% to 70% of them with a count of one. The ten largest clones add up to about two thirds of the sample.

Compared with the rest of its sample, this clone is large (0.1 to 1%). Its binding antigen is unknown. Base qualities are not provided; no much larger clone lies one nucleotide away. At the time samples were collected, the patients were not on therapy, although their prior treatments varied from chemotherapy, radiotherapy, surgery and immunotherapy to none at all. After thawing, cells went through T lymphocyte enrichment using a negative-selection kit, with EpCAM beads added for tumor-infiltrating lymphocytes. CD8 TIL subsets were FACS-sorted as CD3+CD4-CD8+CD45RA- cells split by CD39 and CD103 expression into DN, SP and DP. Populations were sorted to around 99% purity on a FACSAria II, and cell pellets were frozen for TCR sequencing without culture. The V and J ends are trimmed by 6 bases and 0 bases, leaving 16 bases between them. Inclusive of the bounding cysteine and phenylalanine, the CDR3 is 15 residues long. The entry retains the CDR3 DNA only, 45 bases that are in frame from base 1. The germline V gene specifies SQVTM as CDR1 and ANQGSEA as CDR2.

The sequence was obtained from a human donor with head and neck squamous cell carcinoma. The chain is made from TRBV29-1 and TRBJ2-3; matching of 6 bases hints at TRBD1 as the D gene. Sequencing input: CD39+ CD103+ CD8+ T cells sorted from a lymph node. The label giving this sample's cell subset or site can be read as: CD103+CD39+ double-positive CD45RA- CD8 T cells. This receptor carries the CDR3 CSVPAWTASTDTQYF. At the DNA level, the sequence is TGCAGCGTCCCAGCCTGGACAGCTAGCACAGATACGCAGTATTTT.